This T cell receptor beta chain came from a study of T-cell memory formation after mild COVID-19. Study information: TCR clusters were largely donor specific.

The sample holds many counts of this clonotype. TCRdb processed the 5' RACE reads anew with MiXCR; each CDR3 protein has one entry. The profile covers 250,000 to 300,000 distinct CDR3 sequences, with 15% to 20% appearing a single time and around 23% taken by the ten largest. V shed 6 bases and J shed 5 bases, with 11 bases lying between them. The length of the CDR3 is 13 residues. Germline CDR1 reads SGHVS; CDR2 reads FNYEAQ. V gene TRBV7-6 combines with J gene TRBJ1-5; D call uncertain. Sequencing used PBMCs or a T cell subset sorted from them (not recorded which). This TCR came from a man between 18 and 29 years old who had mild COVID-19 (a few samples of this study predate the infection). Cell type and time point are not known. CDR3 sequence: CASSSGYYQPQHF. CDR3 nucleotides: TGTGCCAGCAGTTCCGGATATTATCAGCCCCAGCATTTT.